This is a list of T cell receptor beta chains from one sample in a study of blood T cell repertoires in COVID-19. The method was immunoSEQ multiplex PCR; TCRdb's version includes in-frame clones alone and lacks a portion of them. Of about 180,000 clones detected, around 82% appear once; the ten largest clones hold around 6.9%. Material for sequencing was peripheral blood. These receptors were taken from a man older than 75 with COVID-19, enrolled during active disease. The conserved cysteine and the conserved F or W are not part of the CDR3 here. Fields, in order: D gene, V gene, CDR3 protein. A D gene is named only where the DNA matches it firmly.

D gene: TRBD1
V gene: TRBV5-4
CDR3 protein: ASSRQGVGTGELF

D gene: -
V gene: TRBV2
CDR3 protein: ASSGFDTGGYT

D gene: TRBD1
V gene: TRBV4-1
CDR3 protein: ASSQESGGAGYGYT

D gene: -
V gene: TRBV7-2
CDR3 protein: ASGPSGSYGYT

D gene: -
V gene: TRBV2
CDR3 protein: ASSEEGGGVRY

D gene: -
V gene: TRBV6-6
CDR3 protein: ASSYTRQAYGYT

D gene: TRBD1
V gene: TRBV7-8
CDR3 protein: ASSPEWDRGTYEQY

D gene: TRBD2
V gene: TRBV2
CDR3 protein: ASGGEQETQY

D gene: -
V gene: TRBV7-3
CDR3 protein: ASSLTFGSGELF

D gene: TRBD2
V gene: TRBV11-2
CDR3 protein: ASSLGGGNQY

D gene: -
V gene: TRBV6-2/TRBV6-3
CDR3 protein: ASSYPRTRMNTEAF

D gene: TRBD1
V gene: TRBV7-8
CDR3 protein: ASSLHRGEQF

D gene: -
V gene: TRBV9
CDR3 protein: ASSVGQYNEQF

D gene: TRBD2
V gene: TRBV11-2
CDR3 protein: ASSLGPAGGTDTQY

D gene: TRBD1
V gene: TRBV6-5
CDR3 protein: ASRPDRDGSYT

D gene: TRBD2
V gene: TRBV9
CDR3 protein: ASSPPGGKYEQY

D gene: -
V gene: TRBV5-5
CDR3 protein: ASSLMGQPGNIQY

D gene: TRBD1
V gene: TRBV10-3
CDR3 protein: AISDGTGRRRYGYT

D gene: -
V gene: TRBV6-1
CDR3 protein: ASSEALGGAGQPQH

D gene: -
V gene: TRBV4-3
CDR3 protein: ASSQTWTRNTEAF

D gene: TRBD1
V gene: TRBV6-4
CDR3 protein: ASSDRGSTEAF

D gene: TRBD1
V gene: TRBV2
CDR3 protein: ASSAQGAGYT

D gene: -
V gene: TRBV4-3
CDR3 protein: ASSQVRGWDTQY

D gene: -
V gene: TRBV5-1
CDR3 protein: ASSPGNTEAF

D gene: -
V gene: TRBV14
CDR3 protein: ASSRISGIGTEAF

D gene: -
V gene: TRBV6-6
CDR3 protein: ASSYSPGSYEQY

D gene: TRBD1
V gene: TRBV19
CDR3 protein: ASSTTGVGNTIY

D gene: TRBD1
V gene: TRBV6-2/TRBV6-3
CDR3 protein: ASSTTTGGNTEAF

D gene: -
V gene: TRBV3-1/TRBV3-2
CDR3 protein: ASGQPFPNTGELF

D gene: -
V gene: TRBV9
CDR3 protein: ASSVGHARAGNTIY

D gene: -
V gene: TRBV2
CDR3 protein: ASNRVNQPQH

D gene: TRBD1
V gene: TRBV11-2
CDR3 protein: ASSHRQGRGMLTEAF

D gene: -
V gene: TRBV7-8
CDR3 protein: ASSLYIVTLDYGYT

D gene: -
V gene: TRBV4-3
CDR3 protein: ASSLRGGANEKLF

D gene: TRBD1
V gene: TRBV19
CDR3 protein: ASYRRGDRLRGNTEAF

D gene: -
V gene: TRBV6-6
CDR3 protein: ASTWGRANTEAF

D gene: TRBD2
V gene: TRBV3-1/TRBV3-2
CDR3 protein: ASSPTLAGGTDTQY

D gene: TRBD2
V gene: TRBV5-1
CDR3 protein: ASSLRAGGSYEQY

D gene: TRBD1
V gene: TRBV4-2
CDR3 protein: ASSQQGAKLDSPLH

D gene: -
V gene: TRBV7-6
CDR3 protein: ASSLARPGNSPLH

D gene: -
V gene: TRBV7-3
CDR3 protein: ASTLGGNNEQF

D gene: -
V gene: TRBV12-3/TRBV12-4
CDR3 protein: ASTVGDNQPQH

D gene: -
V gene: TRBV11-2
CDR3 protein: ASSLVGPGIRTYEQY

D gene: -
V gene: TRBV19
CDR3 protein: ASSIERGSTEAF

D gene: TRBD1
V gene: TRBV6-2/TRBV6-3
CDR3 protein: ASSPNRGSGYT

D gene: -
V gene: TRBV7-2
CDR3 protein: ASSNRVDTEAF

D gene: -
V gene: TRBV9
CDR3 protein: ASSVGGGNQPQH

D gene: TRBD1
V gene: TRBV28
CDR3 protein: ASRRPGQGEGYT

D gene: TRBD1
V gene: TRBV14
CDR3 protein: ASSPRTGESSYEQY

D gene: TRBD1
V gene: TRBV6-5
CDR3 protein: ASSTGTVGEKLF

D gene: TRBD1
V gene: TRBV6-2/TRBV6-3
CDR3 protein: ASSYPAQGAGNQPQH

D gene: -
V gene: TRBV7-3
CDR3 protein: ASSSDIGYGYT

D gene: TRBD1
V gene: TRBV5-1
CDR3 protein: ASSTGQGTETQY

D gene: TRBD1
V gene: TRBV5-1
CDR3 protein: ASSPDRAEQY

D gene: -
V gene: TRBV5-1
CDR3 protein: ASSFSGVNTEAF

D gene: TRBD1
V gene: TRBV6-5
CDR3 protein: ASETGGGYNEQF

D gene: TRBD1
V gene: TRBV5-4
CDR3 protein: ASSTTGTGTWGYGYT

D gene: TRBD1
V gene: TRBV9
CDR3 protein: ASRDRENSPLH

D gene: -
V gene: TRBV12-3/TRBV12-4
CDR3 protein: ASSPSDQPQH

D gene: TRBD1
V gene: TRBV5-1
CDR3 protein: ASRGQIDSYEQY